The 12 T cell receptor beta chains listed next were all sequenced from one sample in a study of vaccination and CD4 T cells after COVID-19. This sample's treatment: roughly nine-day PBMC culture with coronavirus spike peptide pools or control peptides (ViraFEST assay). Their antigens remain unidentified. The Oncomine TCR Beta short-read assay was what sequenced the DNA obtained from cultured CD4+ T cells. TCRdb ran MiXCR on the PCR reads and lists one entry per CDR3 protein. The sample contains about 14,000 distinct CDR3 sequences, more than 40% of which appear only once. The sample comprised CD4+ T cells from blood, cultured in vitro. All receptors derive from a human donor who had recovered from COVID-19.

This rearrangement joins TRBV20-1 to TRBJ1-1; D is undetermined. Per the germline V gene, CDR1 is DFQATT and CDR2 is SNEGSKA (reference sequence). V was pared by 3 bases and J by 1 base, with 15 bases between. This CDR3 contains 15 residues. Here the CDR3 reads CSASLALIGNTEAFF. The CDR3 bases are TGCAGTGCTAGTTTAGCTTTGATTGGGAACACTGAAGCTTTCTTT.

J is TRBJ1-5 and V is TRBV7-2, with D unresolved. CDR3 length: 13 residues. Per germline, CDR1 SGHTA and CDR2 FQGNSA. V lost 1 base to trimming and J lost 6 bases, with 7 bases between them. CDR3 in amino acids: CASSLELGQPQHF. In nucleotides, the CDR3 is TGTGCCAGCAGCTTAGAGTTGGGTCAGCCCCAGCATTTT. The entire variable domain, with the rest obtained from reference TRBV7-2 and TRBJ1-5, is as follows: GAGVSQSPSNKVTEKGKDVELRCDPISGHTALYWYRQSLGQGLEFLIYFQGNSAPDKSGLPSDRFSAERTGGSVSTLTIQRTQQEDSAVYLCASSLELGQPQHFGDGTRLSIL.

The rearrangement joins TRBV27 to TRBJ1-5; D unresolved. Deletions cut 6 bases from V and 3 bases from J, with 15 bases between. CDR1 MNHEY and CDR2 SMNVEV come from the germline V gene (reference sequence). The CDR3 is 15 amino acids. In DNA, the CDR3 is TGTGCCAGCAGGAGTTTAGAACAGAACAATCAGCCCCAGCATTTT. It is translated as CASRSLEQNNQPQHF.

The chain recombines TRBV9 with TRBJ1-1, with no clear D. Trimming stripped 0 bases from V and 0 bases from J, with 6 bases between. Germline lookup yields CDR1 SGDLS and CDR2 YYNGEE. The CDR3 is 14 amino acids. DNA for the CDR3: TGTGCCAGCAGCGTAGGACCGCTGAACACTGAAGCTTTCTTT. Translation: CASSVGPLNTEAFF.

The genes are TRBV7-6 and TRBJ2-7, with 8 bases fitting TRBD2. The germline CDR1 and CDR2 sequences are SGHVS and FNYEAQ. Germline trimming cut 1 base from V and 4 bases from J; bases unmatched to any gene: 6. CDR3 size: 15 residues. The CDR3 DNA is TGTGCCAGCAGCTTAGATAGCGGGAAGATTTACGAGCAGTACTTC. Amino acids: CASSLDSGKIYEQYF.

This clonotype was seen more than once but under ten times. The chain is built from TRBV28 and TRBJ2-7, with D perhaps matching TRBD1 (6 bases). CDR3 size: 17 residues. The V end lost 4 bases, the J end lost 2 bases, and 21 bases lay between the germline ends. CDR1 is MDHEN, CDR2 SYDVKM, per germline. This CDR3 is CASSYTGHLNPAYEQYF. The CDR3 DNA follows: TGTGCCAGCAGTTACACGGGACACCTAAATCCAGCCTACGAGCAGTACTTC.

The V gene is TRBV12-3 or TRBV12-4, the J gene TRBJ2-7, with 9 nucleotides matching TRBD1. The CDR3 is 13 amino acids. The trim removed 5 bases at V and 3 bases at J, leaving 2 bases unmatched. In nucleotides, the CDR3 is TGTGCCAGCAGTAGGGGACAGGGCTACGAGCAGTACTTC. As protein: CASSRGQGYEQYF.

The V and J genes are TRBV29-1 and TRBJ2-3, with TRBD2 matching 16 bases. The V segment lost 6 bases and the J segment 7 bases; nucleotides outside the gene matches: 10. The CDR3 extends over 16 amino acids. The germline gives CDR1 SQVTM, CDR2 ANQGSEA. CDR3 nucleotides: TGCAGCGTAGCGGGACTAGCGGGAGGGCCTCAATATACGCAGTATTTT. As protein: CSVAGLAGGPQYTQYF.

The rearrangement joins TRBV12-3 or TRBV12-4 to TRBJ2-5, with D possibly being TRBD1 (5 bases). CDR3 length: 14 amino acids. V lost 3 bases, J lost 4 bases, and 12 bases lay in between. DNA for the CDR3: TGTGCCAGCAGTTTCCCCAGCAGGGTAGAGACCCAGTACTTC. Amino acid sequence: CASSFPSRVETQYF.

The rearrangement uses TRBV5-4 and TRBJ2-3; a weak D match, TRBD2 (5 bases). Germline V lookup: CDR1 SGHNT, CDR2 YYREEE (reference sequence). Trimming took off 4 bases at V and 2 bases at J, with 14 bases between the two ends. CDR3 length equals 15 residues. CDR3: CASSPEVSATDTQYF. For the CDR3, the DNA is TGTGCCAGCAGCCCGGAGGTCAGCGCCACAGATACGCAGTATTTT.

This clonotype was counted only a few times. The chain joins TRBV11-2 to TRBJ2-1; D unresolved. The CDR3 runs 14 residues. V lost 1 base and J 7 bases, leaving 11 bases between the germline ends. Germline CDR1 is SGHAT and CDR2 is FQNNGV. The CDR3 sequence is CASSLVLDGNEQFF. The CDR3 DNA reads TGTGCCAGCAGCTTAGTGTTGGATGGGAATGAGCAGTTCTTC. Full variable domain (remainder filled in from reference TRBV11-2 and TRBJ2-1): EAGVAQSPRYKIIEKRQSVAFWCNPISGHATLYWYQQILGQGPKLLIQFQNNGVVDDSQLPKDRFSAERLKGVDSTLKIQPAKLEDSAVYLCASSLVLDGNEQFFGPGTRLTVL.

The gene calls are TRBV25-1 and TRBJ2-2; 7 nucleotides agree with TRBD1. This CDR3 comprises 16 residues. The V and J ends lost 6 bases and 7 bases, in that order; junction bases with no gene match: 14. The germline CDR1 and CDR2 sequences are MGHDK and SYGVNS. CDR3 nucleotide sequence: TGTGCCAGCAGCCCAGTTACGACAGGGCCCCACGGGGAGCTGTTTTTT. It yields the protein CASSPVTTGPHGELFF.